This T cell receptor beta chain was obtained from a study of shared clonotypes between healthy human individuals. This clone was recorded only once. Here immunoSEQ multiplex PCR was the method, and the copy in TCRdb shows in-frame clones only, minus some. The data hold millions of clones, with just over 90% observed a single time. Trimming shortened V by 3 bases and J by 7 bases, and 11 bases separated the two germline ends. The CDR3 is 13 residues long. CDR1 and CDR2 (germline): MDHEN, SYDVKM. This sequence was found in a man younger than 35 in good health. Some clones in this sample may be carry-over from other donors' samples. The sample comprised naive CD4+ T cells from PBMCs. This sample's subset: CD45RA+ positively selected. The chain uses TRBV28 and TRBJ2-3; D unclear. Here the CDR3 reads CASSFPTVHTQYF. CDR3 coding DNA: TGTGCCAGCAGTTTTCCGACTGTGCATACGCAGTATTTT.